This T cell receptor (beta chain) was captured by sequencing in a study of CD8+CD57+ T cells in acquired aplastic anemia. About the research overall: On average, sorted CD4+ and CD8+ cells gave around 3 ug of DNA. Broader study findings: It was found that twenty-nine CD8+ CDR3 sequences were shared between patients and controls.

Looked up from germline, CDR1 is DFQATT and CDR2 is SNEGSKA (reference sequence). The CDR3 runs 13 residues. For this clonotype: Antigen specificity is unknown.

Genomic DNA was employed as the template in profiling TCR beta VDJ and CDR3. Each CDR3 protein gets one entry after TCRdb re-called the reads with MiXCR. The data show roughly 200,000 distinct CDR3 sequences, roughly three fifths seen once. An expansion of CD8+CD57+ cells by flow cytometry had been shown in patients chosen for sequencing. The enrolled patients all had severe acquired aplastic anemia. The blood sampling took place in patients who had so far received no therapy. Material: sorted CD4+, CD8+, or CD8+CD57+ T cells (not recorded which) from PBMCs. The genes are TRBV20-1 and TRBJ1-2, with a weak D call TRBD1 (6 bases). The sequence was obtained from a human donor with aplastic anemia. The chain's CDR3 is CSVKDSQNYGYTF. The CDR3 DNA follows: TGCAGCGTTAAGGACAGCCAAAACTATGGCTACACCTTC.